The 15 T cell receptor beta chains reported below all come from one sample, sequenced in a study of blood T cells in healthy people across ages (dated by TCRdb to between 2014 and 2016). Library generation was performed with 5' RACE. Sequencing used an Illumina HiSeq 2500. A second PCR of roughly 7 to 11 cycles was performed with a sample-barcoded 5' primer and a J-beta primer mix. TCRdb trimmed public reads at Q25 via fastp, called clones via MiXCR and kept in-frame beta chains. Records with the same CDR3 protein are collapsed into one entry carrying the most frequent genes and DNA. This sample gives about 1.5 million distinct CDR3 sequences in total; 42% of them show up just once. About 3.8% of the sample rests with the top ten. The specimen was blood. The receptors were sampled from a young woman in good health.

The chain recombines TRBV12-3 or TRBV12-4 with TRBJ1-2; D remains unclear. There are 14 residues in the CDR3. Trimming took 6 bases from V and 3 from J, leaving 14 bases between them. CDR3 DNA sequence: TGTGCCAGCAGCCACTTGGCAGGATACTATGGCTACACCTTC. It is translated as CASSHLAGYYGYTF.

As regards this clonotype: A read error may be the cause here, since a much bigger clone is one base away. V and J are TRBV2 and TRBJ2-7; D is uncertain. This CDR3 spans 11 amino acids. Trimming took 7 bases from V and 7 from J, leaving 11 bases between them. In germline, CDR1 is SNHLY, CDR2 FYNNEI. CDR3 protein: CASTGANEQYF. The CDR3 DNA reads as TGTGCCAGCACCGGAGCCAATGAGCAGTACTTC.

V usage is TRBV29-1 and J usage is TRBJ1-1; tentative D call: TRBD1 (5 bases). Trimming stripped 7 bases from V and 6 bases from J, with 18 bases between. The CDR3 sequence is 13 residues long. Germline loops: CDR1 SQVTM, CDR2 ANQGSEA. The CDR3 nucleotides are TGCAGCGCCCTTAGCCGCAGGGAGGCTGAAGCTTTCTTT. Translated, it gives CSALSRREAEAFF. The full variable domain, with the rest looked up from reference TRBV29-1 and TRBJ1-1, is SAVISQKPSRDICQRGTSLTIQCQVDSQVTMMFWYRQQPGQSLTLIATANQGSEATYESGFVIDKFPISRPNLTFSTLTVSNMSPEDSSIYLCSALSRREAEAFFGQGTRLTVV.

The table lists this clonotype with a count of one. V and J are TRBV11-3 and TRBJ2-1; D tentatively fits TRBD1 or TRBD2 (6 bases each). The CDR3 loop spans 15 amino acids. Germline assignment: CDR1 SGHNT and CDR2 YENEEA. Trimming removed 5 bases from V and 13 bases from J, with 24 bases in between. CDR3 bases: TGTGCCAGCAGCCTAGGGGGGACCGAGGTAGAGACCCAGTTCTTC. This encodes CASSLGGTEVETQFF. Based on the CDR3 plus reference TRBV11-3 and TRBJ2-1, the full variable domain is EAGVVQSPRYKIIEKKQPVAFWCNPISGHNTLYWYLQNLGQGPELLIRYENEEAVDDSQLPKDRFSAERLKGVDSTLKIQPAELGDSAVYLCASSLGGTEVETQFFGPGTRLTVL.

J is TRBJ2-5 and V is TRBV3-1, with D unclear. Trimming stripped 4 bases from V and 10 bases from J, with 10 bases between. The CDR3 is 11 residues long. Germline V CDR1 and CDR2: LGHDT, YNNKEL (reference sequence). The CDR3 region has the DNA TGTGCCAGCAGCCTCCGGACGGTCCAGTACTTC. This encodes CASSLRTVQYF.

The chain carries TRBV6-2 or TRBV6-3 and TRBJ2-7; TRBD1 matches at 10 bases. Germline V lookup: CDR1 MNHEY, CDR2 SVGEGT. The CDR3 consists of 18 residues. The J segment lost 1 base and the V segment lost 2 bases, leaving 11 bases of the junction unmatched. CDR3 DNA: TGTGCCAGCAGTTACCCCACCGGGACAGGGGCCGTGTCCTACGAGCAGTACTTC. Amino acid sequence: CASSYPTGTGAVSYEQYF.

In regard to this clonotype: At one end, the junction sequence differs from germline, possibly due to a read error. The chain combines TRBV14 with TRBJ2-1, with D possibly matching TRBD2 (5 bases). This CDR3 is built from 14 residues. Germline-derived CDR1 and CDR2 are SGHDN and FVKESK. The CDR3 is CASSQGLAYNERFF. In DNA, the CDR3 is TGTGCCAGCAGCCAAGGTCTAGCCTACAATGAGCGGTTCTTC. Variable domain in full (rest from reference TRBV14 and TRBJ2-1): EAGVTQFPSHSVIEKGQTVTLRCDPISGHDNLYWYRRVMGKEIKFLLHFVKESKQDESGMPNNRFLAERTGGTYSTLKVQPAELEDSGVYFCASSQGLAYNERFFGPGTRLTVL.

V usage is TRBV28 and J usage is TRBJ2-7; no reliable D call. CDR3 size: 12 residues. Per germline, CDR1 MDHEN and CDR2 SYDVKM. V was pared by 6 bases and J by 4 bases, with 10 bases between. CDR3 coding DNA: TGTGCCAGCAGCCAAAAACAGTACGAGCAGTACTTC. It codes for CASSQKQYEQYF.

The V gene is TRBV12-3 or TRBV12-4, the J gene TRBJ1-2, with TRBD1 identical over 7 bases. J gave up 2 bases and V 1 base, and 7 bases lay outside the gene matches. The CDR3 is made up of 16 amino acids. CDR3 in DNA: TGTGCCAGCAGTTTAGTCCCCGCACAGGGGAACTATGGCTACACCTTC. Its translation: CASSLVPAQGNYGYTF.

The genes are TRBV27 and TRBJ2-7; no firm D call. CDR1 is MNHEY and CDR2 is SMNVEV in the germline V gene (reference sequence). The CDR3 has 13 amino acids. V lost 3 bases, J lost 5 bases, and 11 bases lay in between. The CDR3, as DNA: TGTGCCAGCAGTTTTAACGGTCCTGACGAGCAGTACTTC. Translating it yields CASSFNGPDEQYF.

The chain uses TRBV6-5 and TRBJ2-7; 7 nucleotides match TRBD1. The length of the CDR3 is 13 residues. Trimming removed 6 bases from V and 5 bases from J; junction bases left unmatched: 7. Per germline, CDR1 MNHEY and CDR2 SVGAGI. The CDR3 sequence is CASSNDRVNEQYF. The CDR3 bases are TGTGCCAGCAGCAACGACAGGGTTAACGAGCAGTACTTC.

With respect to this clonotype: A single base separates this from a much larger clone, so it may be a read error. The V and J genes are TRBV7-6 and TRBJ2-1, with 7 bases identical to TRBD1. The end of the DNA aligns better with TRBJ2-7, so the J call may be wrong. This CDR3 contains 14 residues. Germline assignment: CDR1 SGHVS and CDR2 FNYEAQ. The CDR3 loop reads CASSLDTGAYEQYF. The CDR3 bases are TGTGCCAGCAGCTTAGATACAGGGGCCTACGAGCAGTACTTC.

The CDR3 spells CASSEMWSYNEQYF. In DNA, the CDR3 is TGTGCCAGCAGTGAAATGTGGTCCTACAATGAGCAGTACTTC. The chain combines TRBV6-1 with TRBJ2-5; the D is unclear. Trimming shortened V by 2 bases and J by 11 bases, and 18 bases separated the two germline ends. This CDR3 has 14 residues. Germline assignment: CDR1 MNHNS and CDR2 SASEGT.

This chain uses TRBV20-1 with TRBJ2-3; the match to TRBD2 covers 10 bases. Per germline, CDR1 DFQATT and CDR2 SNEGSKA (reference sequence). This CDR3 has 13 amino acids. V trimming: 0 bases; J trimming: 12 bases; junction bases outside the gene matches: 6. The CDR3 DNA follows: TGCAGTGCTAGAGATCTCGGACTAGCGGTTCAGTATTTT. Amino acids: CSARDLGLAVQYF.

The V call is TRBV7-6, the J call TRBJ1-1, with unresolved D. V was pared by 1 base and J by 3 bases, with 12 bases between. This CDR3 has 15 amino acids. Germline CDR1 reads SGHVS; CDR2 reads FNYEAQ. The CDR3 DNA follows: TGTGCCAGCAGCTTAGGACGGCCGCCCGACACTGAAGCTTTCTTT. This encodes CASSLGRPPDTEAFF.